The present entry profiles one TCR beta chain with its context. Its antigen remains unknown. The sample is drawn from a study of T cells in localized non-small cell lung cancer. Study-level findings and limits: As only one tumor region underwent sequencing, heterogeneity remains possible. A median around 55 of the top 100 tumor clones appeared in adjacent lung.

The uninvolved lung lay at least 2 cm from the tumor margin and lacked atypia. Assay used: immunoSEQ multiplex PCR; TCRdb lists only in-frame clones, some missing. The sample has roughly 1,100 clones; 33% are singletons. This TCR derives from an older male donor with stage I lung adenocarcinoma. Sequencing used normal lung tissue next to the tumor, obtained before any cancer treatment.

CDR3 loop: CASSLVRGRTDTQYF. The CDR3 coding sequence is TGTGCCAGCAGCTTAGTGCGGGGGCGCACAGATACGCAGTATTTT. The chain has TRBV11-3 and TRBJ2-3; maybe TRBD2 (7 bases). CDR3 size: 15 residues. V was shortened by 1 base and J by 1 base, with 9 bases between the two germline ends. Germline V gene lookup returns CDR1 SGHNT and CDR2 YENEEA.